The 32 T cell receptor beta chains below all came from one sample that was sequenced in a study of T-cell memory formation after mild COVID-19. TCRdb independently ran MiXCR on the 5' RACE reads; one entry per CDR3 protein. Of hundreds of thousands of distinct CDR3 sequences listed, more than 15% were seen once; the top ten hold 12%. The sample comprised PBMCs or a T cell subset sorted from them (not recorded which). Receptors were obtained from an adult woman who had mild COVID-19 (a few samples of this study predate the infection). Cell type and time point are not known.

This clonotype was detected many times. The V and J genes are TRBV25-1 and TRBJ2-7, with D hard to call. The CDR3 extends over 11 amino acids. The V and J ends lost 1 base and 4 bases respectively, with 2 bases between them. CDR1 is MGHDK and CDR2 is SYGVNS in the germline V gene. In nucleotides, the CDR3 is TGTGCCAGCAGTGAATCTTACGAGCAGTACTTC. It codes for CASSESYEQYF.

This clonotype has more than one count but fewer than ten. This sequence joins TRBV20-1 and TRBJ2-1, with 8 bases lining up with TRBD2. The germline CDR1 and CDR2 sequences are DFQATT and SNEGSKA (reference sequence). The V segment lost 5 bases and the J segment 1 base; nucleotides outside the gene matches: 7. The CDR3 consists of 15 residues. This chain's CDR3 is CSAGRGRRSYNEQFF. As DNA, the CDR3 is TGCAGTGCTGGCCGCGGGAGGAGATCCTACAATGAGCAGTTCTTC.

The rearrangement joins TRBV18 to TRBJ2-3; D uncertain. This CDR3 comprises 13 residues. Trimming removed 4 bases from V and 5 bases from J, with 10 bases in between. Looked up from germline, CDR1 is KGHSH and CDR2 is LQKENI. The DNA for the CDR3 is TGTGCCAGCTCACTTCTCACTGAAGATACGCAGTATTTT. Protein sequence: CASSLLTEDTQYF.

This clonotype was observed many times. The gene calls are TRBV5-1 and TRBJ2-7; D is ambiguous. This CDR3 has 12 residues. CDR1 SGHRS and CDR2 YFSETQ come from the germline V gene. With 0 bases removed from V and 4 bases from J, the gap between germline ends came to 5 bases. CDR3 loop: CASSLDLYEQYF. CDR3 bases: TGCGCCAGCAGCTTGGATCTGTACGAGCAGTACTTC.

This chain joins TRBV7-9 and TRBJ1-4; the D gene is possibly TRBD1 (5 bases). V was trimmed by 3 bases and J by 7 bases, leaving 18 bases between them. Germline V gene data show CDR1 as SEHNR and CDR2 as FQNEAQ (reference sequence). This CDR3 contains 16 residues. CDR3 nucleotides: TGTGCCAGCAGCTTGGAGGGGCGCATGGAGGGTGAAAAACTGTTTTTT. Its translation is CASSLEGRMEGEKLFF.

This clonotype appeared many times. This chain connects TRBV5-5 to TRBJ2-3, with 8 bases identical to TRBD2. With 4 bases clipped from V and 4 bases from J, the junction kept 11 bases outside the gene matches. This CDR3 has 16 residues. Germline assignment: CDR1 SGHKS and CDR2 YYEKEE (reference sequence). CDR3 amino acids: CASSGKAGAFPDTQYF. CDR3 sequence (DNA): TGTGCCAGCAGCGGAAAAGCGGGGGCGTTCCCAGATACGCAGTATTTT.

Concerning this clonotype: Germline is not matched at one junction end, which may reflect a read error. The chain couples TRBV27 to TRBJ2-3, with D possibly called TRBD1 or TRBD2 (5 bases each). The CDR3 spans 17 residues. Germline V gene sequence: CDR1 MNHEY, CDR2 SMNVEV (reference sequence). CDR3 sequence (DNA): TGCACCAGCAGTTTAATTGTGTCGGGGACCAGCACAGATACGCAGTATTTT. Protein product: CTSSLIVSGTSTDTQYF.

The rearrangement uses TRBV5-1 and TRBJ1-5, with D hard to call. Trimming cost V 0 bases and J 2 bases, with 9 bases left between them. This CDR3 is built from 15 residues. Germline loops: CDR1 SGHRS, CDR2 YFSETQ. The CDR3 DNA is TGCGCCAGCAGCTTGGGCCCCATGGGCAATCAGCCCCAGCATTTT. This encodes CASSLGPMGNQPQHF. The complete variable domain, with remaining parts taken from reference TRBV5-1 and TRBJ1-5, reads KAGVTQTPRYLIKTRGQQVTLSCSPISGHRSVSWYQQTPGQGLQFLFEYFSETQRNKGNFPGRFSGRQFSNSRSEMNVSTLELGDSALYLCASSLGPMGNQPQHFGDGTRLSIL.

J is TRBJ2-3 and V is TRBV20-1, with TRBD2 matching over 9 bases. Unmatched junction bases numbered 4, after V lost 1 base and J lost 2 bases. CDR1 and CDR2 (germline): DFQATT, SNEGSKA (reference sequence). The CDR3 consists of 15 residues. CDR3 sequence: CSARGASGVTDTQYF. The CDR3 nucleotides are TGCAGTGCTAGAGGGGCTAGCGGGGTCACAGATACGCAGTATTTT.

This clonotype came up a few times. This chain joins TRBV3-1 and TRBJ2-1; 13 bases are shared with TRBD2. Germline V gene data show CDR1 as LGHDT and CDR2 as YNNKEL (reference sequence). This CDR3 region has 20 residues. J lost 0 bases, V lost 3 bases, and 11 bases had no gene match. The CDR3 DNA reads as TGTGCCAGCAGCCACCTGACTAGCGGGGGGCCCCGAAGCTCCTACAATGAGCAGTTCTTC. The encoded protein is CASSHLTSGGPRSSYNEQFF.

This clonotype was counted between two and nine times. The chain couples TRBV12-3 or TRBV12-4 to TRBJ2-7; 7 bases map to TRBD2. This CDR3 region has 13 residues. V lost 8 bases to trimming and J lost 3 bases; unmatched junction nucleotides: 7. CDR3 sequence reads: CASSPGEGYEQYF. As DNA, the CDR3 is TGTGCCAGCTCCCCGGGGGAGGGCTACGAGCAGTACTTC.

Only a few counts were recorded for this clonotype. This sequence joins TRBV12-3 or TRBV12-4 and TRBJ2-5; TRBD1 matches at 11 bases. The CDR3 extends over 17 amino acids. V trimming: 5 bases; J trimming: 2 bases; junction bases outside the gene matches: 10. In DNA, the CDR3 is TGTGCCAGCAGTCCGGGACAGGGGGATCATCGGCAAGAGACCCAGTACTTC. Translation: CASSPGQGDHRQETQYF.

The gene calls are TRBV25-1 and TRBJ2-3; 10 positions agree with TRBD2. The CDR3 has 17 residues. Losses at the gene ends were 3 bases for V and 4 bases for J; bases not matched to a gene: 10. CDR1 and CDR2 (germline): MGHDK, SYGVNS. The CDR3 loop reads CASSEALAGVYADTQYF. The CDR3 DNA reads TGTGCCAGCAGTGAGGCGCTAGCGGGAGTATATGCAGATACGCAGTATTTT. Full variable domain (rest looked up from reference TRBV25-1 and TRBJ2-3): EADIYQTPRYLVIGTGKKITLECSQTMGHDKMYWYQQDPGMELHLIHYSYGVNSTEKGDLSSESTVSRIRTEHFPLTLESARPSHTSQYLCASSEALAGVYADTQYFGPGTRLTVL.

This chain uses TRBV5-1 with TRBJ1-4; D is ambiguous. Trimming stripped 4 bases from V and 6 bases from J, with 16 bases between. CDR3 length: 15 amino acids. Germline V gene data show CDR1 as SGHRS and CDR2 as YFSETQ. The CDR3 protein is CASSPIPRRDEKLFF. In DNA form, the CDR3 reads TGCGCCAGCAGCCCGATTCCCAGGAGAGATGAAAAACTGTTTTTT.

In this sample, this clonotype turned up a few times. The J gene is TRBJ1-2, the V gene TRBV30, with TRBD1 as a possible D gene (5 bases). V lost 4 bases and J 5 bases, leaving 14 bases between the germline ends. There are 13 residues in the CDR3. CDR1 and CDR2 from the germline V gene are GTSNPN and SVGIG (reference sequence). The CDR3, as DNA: TGTGCCTGGATAAAGGGGAGAATTTATGGCTACACCTTC. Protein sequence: CAWIKGRIYGYTF.

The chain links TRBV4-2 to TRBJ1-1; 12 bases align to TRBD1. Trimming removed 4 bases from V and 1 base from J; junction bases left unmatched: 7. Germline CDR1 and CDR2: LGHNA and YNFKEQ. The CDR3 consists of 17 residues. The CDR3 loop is CASSPGTGGVRNTEAFF. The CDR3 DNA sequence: TGTGCCAGCAGCCCAGGGACAGGGGGCGTGAGGAACACTGAAGCTTTCTTT.

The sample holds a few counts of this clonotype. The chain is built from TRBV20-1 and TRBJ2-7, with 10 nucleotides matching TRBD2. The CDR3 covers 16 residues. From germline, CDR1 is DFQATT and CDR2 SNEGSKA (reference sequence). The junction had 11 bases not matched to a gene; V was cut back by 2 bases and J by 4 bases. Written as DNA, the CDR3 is TGCAGTGCTAGAACCCGGCTAGCGGGAGTTCCATACGAGCAGTACTTC. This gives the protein CSARTRLAGVPYEQYF.

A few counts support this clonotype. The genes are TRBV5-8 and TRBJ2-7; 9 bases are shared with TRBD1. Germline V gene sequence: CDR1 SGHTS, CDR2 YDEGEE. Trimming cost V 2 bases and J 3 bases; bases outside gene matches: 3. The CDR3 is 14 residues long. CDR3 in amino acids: CASSFWDRDYEQYF. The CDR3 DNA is TGTGCCAGCAGCTTTTGGGACAGGGACTACGAGCAGTACTTC.

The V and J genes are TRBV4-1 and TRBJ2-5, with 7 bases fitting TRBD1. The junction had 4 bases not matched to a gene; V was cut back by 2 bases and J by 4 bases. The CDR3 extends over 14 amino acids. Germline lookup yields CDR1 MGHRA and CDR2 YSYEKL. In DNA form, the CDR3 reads TGCGCCAGCAGCCAAAGGGGGCGAGGAGAGACCCAGTACTTC. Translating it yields CASSQRGRGETQYF.

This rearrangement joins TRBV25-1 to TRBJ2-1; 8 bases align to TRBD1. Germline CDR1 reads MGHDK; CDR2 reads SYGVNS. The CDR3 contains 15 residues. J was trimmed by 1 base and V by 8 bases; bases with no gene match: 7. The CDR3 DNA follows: TGTGCCAGCGCGAACAGGGGGGATTCCTACAATGAGCAGTTCTTC. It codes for CASANRGDSYNEQFF.

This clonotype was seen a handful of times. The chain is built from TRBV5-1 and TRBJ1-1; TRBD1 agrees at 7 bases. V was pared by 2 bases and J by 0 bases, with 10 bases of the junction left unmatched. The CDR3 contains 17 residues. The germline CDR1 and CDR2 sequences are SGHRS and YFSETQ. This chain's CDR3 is CASSLRDSHFMNTEAFF. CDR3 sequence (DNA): TGCGCCAGCAGCTTAAGGGACAGCCATTTCATGAACACTGAAGCTTTCTTT.

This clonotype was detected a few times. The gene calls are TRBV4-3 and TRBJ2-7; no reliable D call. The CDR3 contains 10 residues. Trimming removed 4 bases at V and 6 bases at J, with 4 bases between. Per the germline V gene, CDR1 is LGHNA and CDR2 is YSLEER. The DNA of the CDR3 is TGCGCCAGCAGCCCTTCCGAGCAGTACTTC. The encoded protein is CASSPSEQYF.

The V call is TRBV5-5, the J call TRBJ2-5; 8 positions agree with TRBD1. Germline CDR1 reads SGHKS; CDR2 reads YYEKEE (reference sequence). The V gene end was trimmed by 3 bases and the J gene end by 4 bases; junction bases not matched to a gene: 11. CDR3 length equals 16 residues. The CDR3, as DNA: TGTGCCAGCAGCTACCTAAGGCGACAGGGGAGAGAGACCCAGTACTTC. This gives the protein CASSYLRRQGRETQYF.

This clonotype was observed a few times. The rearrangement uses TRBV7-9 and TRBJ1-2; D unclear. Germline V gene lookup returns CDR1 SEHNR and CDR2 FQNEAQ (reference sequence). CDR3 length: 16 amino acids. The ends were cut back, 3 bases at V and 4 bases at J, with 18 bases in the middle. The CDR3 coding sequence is TGTGCCAGCAGCTTCGGAGGCGGAGCGGGAAGCTATGGCTACACCTTC. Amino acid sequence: CASSFGGGAGSYGYTF.

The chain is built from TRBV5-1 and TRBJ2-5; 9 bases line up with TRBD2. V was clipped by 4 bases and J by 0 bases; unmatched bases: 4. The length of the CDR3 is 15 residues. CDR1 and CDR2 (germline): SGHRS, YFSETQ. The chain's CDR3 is CASSRGLANQETQYF. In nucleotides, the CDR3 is TGCGCCAGCAGCAGGGGACTAGCTAACCAAGAGACCCAGTACTTC.

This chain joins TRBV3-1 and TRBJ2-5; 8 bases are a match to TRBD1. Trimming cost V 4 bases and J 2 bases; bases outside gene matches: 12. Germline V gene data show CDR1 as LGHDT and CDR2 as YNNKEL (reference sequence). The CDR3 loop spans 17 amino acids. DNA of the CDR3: TGTGCCAGCAGCCCCGCTCTAGACAGGGGATATCAAGAGACCCAGTACTTC. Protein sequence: CASSPALDRGYQETQYF.

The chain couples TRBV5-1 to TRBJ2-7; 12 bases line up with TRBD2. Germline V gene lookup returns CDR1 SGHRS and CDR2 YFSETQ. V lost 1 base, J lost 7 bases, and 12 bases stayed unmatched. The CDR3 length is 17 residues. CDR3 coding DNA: TGCGCCAGCAGCTTGAAGACTAGCGGGGGTACGACGGGGGAGCAGTACTTC. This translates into CASSLKTSGGTTGEQYF. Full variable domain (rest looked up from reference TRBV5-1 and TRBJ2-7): KAGVTQTPRYLIKTRGQQVTLSCSPISGHRSVSWYQQTPGQGLQFLFEYFSETQRNKGNFPGRFSGRQFSNSRSEMNVSTLELGDSALYLCASSLKTSGGTTGEQYFGPGTRLTVT.

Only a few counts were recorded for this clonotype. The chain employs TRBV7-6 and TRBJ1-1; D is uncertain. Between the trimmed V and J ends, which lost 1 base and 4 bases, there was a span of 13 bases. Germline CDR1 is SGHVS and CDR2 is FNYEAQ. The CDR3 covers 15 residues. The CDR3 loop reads CASSLGAAESTEAFF. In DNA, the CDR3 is TGTGCCAGCAGCTTAGGGGCAGCGGAGTCCACTGAAGCTTTCTTT. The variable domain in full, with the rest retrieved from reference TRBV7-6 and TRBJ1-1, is GAGVSQSPRYKVTKRGQDVALRCDPISGHVSLYWYRQALGQGPEFLTYFNYEAQQDKSGLPNDRFSAERPEGSISTLTIQRTEQRDSAMYRCASSLGAAESTEAFFGQGTRLTVV.

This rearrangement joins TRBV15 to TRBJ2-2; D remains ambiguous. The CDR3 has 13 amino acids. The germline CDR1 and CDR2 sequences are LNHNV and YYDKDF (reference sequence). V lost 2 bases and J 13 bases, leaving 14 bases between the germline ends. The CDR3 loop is CATSRYMDGALFF. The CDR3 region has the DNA TGTGCCACCAGCAGATACATGGACGGTGCGCTGTTTTTT.

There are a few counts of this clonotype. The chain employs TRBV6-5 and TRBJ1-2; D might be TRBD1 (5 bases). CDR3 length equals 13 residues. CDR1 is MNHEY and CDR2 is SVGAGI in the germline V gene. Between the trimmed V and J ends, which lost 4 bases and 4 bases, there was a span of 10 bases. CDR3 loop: CASSFYGAYGYTF. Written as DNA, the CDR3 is TGTGCCAGCAGTTTTTATGGGGCCTATGGCTACACCTTC.

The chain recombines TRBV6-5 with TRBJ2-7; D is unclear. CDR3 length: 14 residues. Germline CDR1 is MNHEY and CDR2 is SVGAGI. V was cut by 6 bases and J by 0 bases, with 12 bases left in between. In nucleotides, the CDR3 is TGTGCCAGCAGCCAGGAGAGCGTCTCCTACGAGCAGTACTTC. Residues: CASSQESVSYEQYF.

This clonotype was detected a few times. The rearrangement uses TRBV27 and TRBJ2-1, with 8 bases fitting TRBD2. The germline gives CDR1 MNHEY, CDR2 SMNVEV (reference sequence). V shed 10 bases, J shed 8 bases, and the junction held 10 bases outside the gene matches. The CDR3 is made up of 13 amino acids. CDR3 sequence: CATNRGGWDEQFF. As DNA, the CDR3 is TGTGCCACAAACCGGGGGGGCTGGGATGAGCAGTTCTTC.